This T cell receptor (beta chain) stems from a study of T cells in Graves' hyperthyroidism and ophthalmopathy. Study results and caveats: Most thyroid-expanded clonotypes above 0.001 were also found in blood. Ophthalmopathy was separated from stable hyperthyroidism by a 13 V-J model.

A remark on this clonotype: Its specificity is not known.

A NOSPECS grade of at least 4, a Clinical Activity Score of at least 3 and duration under 3 months were recorded in ophthalmopathy patients. Thyroid ultrasound, orbital computed tomography, clinical symptoms, and serum thyroxine and TRAb underpinned diagnoses. RNA transcripts were the template for amplifying TCR beta CDR3 regions. The HTBI set primed first-round TCR CDR3 RT-PCR. From the multiplex PCR reads, TCRdb called clonotypes with MiXCR, one entry per CDR3 protein. The table lists more than 300,000 distinct CDR3 sequences, roughly 20% of them singletons. The J segment lost 5 bases and the V segment lost 6 bases, leaving 7 bases of the junction unmatched. The CDR3 runs 15 residues.

The chain carries TRBV12-3 or TRBV12-4 and TRBJ2-1; 10 bases match TRBD2. This TCR was sampled from a man aged 18 to 30 with Graves' ophthalmopathy. The material sequenced was blood. In DNA form, the CDR3 reads TGTGCCAGCAGCCCACTTAGCGGGGGGCACAATGAGCAGTTCTTC. This codes for CASSPLSGGHNEQFF.